This T cell receptor beta chain was recovered during a study of shared clonotypes between healthy human individuals (dated by TCRdb to 2018 to 2020). Turning to the overall study: A few men and a couple of women, aged 18 to 49 years, made up the cohort. Per donor, three plates each were used for CD4 naive and CD4 memory, two for CD8 naive, and one for CD8 memory. To estimate repertoire size and how much clonotypes are shared between individuals, the study performed deep sequencing of blood TCR repertoires from about 5 healthy adults. To increase sequencing depth and limit assay-specific biases, different laboratories used diverse techniques to prepare libraries and sequence TCR repertoires. Between about 0.9 and 10 billion PBMCs per donor were obtained by leukapheresis. Study-wide conclusions, independent of this receptor: Sampling was restricted to blood, and TCR repertoires in tissue are likely to differ from TCR repertoires in blood. Around 5.4% of naive CD4, 3% to 4% of naive CD8, about 2.1% of memory CD4, and 0.4% of memory CD8 clonotypes were shared across a few donors. Because the study included only a small number of donors, the genetic and exposure-history diversity represented was limited. Compared with non-shared clonotypes, the clonotypes found in all four sorted-subset donors had higher generation probabilities. Incomplete sequencing was indicated by rarefaction of sorted-subset datasets, despite the large sequencing depth. Naive subsets generally had larger estimated clonotype richness than memory subsets. Pairwise subsampling led to the expectation that sequencing depth would affect the degree of clonotype sharing among donors.

The junction shows trimming of 0 bases on V and 1 base on J, plus 13 bases between the germline ends. CDR3 length: 17 amino acids, cysteine to phenylalanine. Here the CDR3 DNA is all that survives: 51 bases in frame from base 1. CDR1 and CDR2 are read off the germline V gene as SGHRS and YFSETQ. Concerning this clone itself: Its recognized antigen is unknown. Base-call qualities are not available, and no considerably larger clone is one nucleotide away.

Using the deep immunoSEQ assay, TCR CDR3 regions were amplified from genomic DNA by multiplex PCR. Extracted genomic DNA from each cell subset was spread evenly across all wells of several immunoSEQ 96-well plates, with each plate serving as a replicate. For sorted subsets, roughly 0.2 ug genomic DNA, equal to 30,000 to 35,000 T cell genomes, was loaded into each replicate PCR. Purified libraries were measured with a Qubit 3.0 fluorometer, size-checked on a Bioanalyzer 2100, and measured again with the KAPA Library Quantification kit. Each immunoSEQ 96-well plate was sequenced on its own single-read 150-cycle Illumina NextSeq 550 flow cell. Per the source publication's procedure: The immunoSEQ output contained only junctional sequences without quality scores, so filtering could not match that applied to full-length reads. Sequences were annotated with PyIR, a Python wrapper for IgBLAST v1.9, using IMGT germline references to assign V/J genes and CDR3. Any read was removed if the V/J assignment was weak (E-value above 1e-6), the CDR3 was missing, or the read contained stop codons, out-of-frame junctions, or ambiguous translated residues. V3J clonotypes were defined as sequences sharing the same inferred V gene, J gene, and CDR3 amino acid sequence. Percentage overlap between repertoires was calculated by dividing the number of shared unique clonotypes by the size of the smaller repertoire. Repertoire richness was assessed with RTK rarefaction, the Chao1 estimator, and Recon v2.1 estimates of unobserved clonotypes. OLGA was used to compute generation probabilities for all TCRbeta clonotypes that the gDNA method yielded from four donors. TCRdb carries this immuneACCESS record with in-frame sequences only. Its versions omit some clonotypes, under half of them owing to an unresolved V gene in the studies checked, with the rest unexplained. That table supplies the V and J calls and clone size; D and trimming were determined from the DNA. This sample gives some 2,000,000 clones in total; over 85% of them show up just once. 0.13% of the sample goes to the ten largest clones.

The donors were healthy, HIV-negative adults with no recently reported acute infections or vaccinations. Every donor was a Caucasian adult living in Nashville, Tennessee, USA. CD4+ T cells were enriched through magnetic negative selection, after which naive cells were positively selected on CD45RA and the remaining negative fraction served as the memory subset. After blood collection by leukapheresis, PBMCs were isolated using Ficoll-Histopaque density gradient centrifugation and then cryopreserved in the vapor phase of liquid nitrogen. Analytical flow cytometry was used to check the purity and quantity of each magnetically sorted T cell population. Genomic DNA was isolated from every sorted fraction and measured by UV absorbance on a Nanodrop 2000c.

The receptor comes from a man aged 18 to 30 in good health. In this chain, TRBV5-1 is recombined with TRBJ2-2; the D gene is perhaps TRBD1, from 7 matching bases. Sequenced material: naive CD4+ T cells sorted from blood. The cell subset or site label for this specimen denotes: CD45RA+ positively selected. The sequenced DNA: TGCGCCAGCAGCTTGGCCAGGGGGGCTTGGAACACCGGGGAGCTGTTTTTT. The resulting protein is CASSLARGAWNTGELFF. The full variable domain, with segments outside the CDR3 supplied by the reference TRBV5-1 and TRBJ2-2 proteins, appears as KAGVTQTPRYLIKTRGQQVTLSCSPISGHRSVSWYQQTPGQGLQFLFEYFSETQRNKGNFPGRFSGRQFSNSRSEMNVSTLELGDSALYLCASSLARGAWNTGELFFGEGSRLTVL.